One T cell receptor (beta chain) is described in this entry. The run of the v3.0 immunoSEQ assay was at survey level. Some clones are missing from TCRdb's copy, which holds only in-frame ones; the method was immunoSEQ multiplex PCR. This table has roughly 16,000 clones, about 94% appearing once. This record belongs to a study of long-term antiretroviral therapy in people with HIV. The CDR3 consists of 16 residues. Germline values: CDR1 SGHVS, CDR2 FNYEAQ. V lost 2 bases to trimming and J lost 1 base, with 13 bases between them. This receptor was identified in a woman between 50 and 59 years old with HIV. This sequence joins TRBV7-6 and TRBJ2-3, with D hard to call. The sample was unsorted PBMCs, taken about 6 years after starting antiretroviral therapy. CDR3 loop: CASSLFEGLGTDTQYF. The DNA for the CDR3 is TGTGCCAGCAGCTTATTTGAAGGGTTGGGCACAGATACGCAGTATTTT.